This T cell receptor beta chain originates from a study of PD-L1 blockade in urothelial cancer. Looking at the study overall: Males with urothelial cancer arising in the bladder constituted about 90% of the roughly 30 patients. Peripheral blood specimens exhibited a median yield of approximately 150,000 T cells. Broader study findings: At 3 weeks on treatment, tumor-associated clones expanded more with durable benefit.

Sequencing was performed with immunoSEQ multiplex PCR; in TCRdb, only in-frame clones are kept and a portion is missing. The sample has about 120,000 clones, roughly 90% seen once; the top ten hold about 1.5%. Deletions cut 6 bases from V and 2 bases from J, with 10 bases between. This CDR3 spans 12 amino acids. In germline, CDR1 is SQVTM, CDR2 ANQGSEA. Time point given: peripheral blood 6 weeks after treatment start. With regard to this clone: Its antigen is as yet unknown.

The rearrangement joins TRBV29-1 to TRBJ2-5, with a possible D match to TRBD2 (5 bases). The TCR originated in a man in his fifties or sixties with urothelial cancer. Sequenced here: PBMCs, sampled around atezolizumab (anti-PD-L1) treatment. CDR3 bases: TGCAGCGTCTCTACGGGACAAGAGACCCAGTACTTC. Its translation is CSVSTGQETQYF.